This passage covers 23 T cell receptor beta chains from one sample sequenced in a study of cytomegalovirus exposure and HLA in healthy donors. Amplification used 60 Vbeta primers and 13 Jbeta primers. The table came from immunoSEQ multiplex PCR; TCRdb's copy has only in-frame clones and leaves some out. The profile shows tens of thousands of clones, around three quarters of them singletons. Sequencing input: PBMCs. These receptors originate from a man under 40 in good health and CMV-seronegative.

This rearrangement joins TRBV5-1 to TRBJ2-1, with TRBD1 matching 8 bases. The CDR3 runs 15 residues. Germline trimming cut 6 bases from V and 3 bases from J; bases unmatched to any gene: 8. The germline V gene encodes CDR1 SGHRS and CDR2 YFSETQ. The CDR3 DNA reads as TGCGCCAGCACCCCTGCGGGACAGGACTACAATGAGCAGTTCTTC. Translated, it gives CASTPAGQDYNEQFF.

CDR3 residues: CASSQGDIVNEKLFF. For the CDR3, the DNA is TGCGCCAGCAGCCAAGGGGACATTGTAAATGAAAAACTGTTTTTT. This chain links TRBV4-1 with TRBJ1-4; D may be TRBD1 (6 bases). Germline loops: CDR1 MGHRA, CDR2 YSYEKL. The CDR3 spans 15 residues. V dropped 1 base and J dropped 5 bases, with 11 bases sitting between them.

CDR3 sequence: CAWSVSSRTNEKLFF. CDR3 DNA: TGTGCCTGGAGTGTATCGTCGAGAACTAATGAAAAACTGTTTTTT. The chain links TRBV30 to TRBJ1-4; D unclear. In germline, CDR1 is GTSNPN, CDR2 SVGIG (reference sequence). The CDR3 covers 15 residues. V dropped 0 bases and J dropped 1 base, with 9 bases sitting between them.

The genes are TRBV6-1 and TRBJ2-1, with a weak D call TRBD2 (6 bases). The CDR3 has 13 residues. Trimming removed 3 bases at V and 5 bases at J, with 8 bases between. Germline V lookup: CDR1 MNHNS, CDR2 SASEGT. CDR3: CASSERGHNEQFF. CDR3 in DNA: TGTGCCAGCAGTGAGCGGGGTCACAATGAGCAGTTCTTC.

This clone was recorded only once. The chain recombines TRBV5-8 with TRBJ2-3; 10 nucleotides align to TRBD2. The CDR3 contains 18 residues. The J segment lost 0 bases and the V segment lost 6 bases, leaving 13 bases of the junction unmatched. The V gene's germline CDR1 is SGHTS and CDR2 YDEGEE. In DNA, the CDR3 is TGTGCCAGCACCCTCTTCTGGACTAGCGGAGCTAGCACAGATACGCAGTATTTT. The encoded protein is CASTLFWTSGASTDTQYF.

Notes on this clone: A much larger clone is a single base away; this may be a read error. The V and J genes are TRBV27 and TRBJ2-2, with D tentatively TRBD1 (5 bases). CDR1 is MNHEY and CDR2 is SMNVEV in the germline V gene (reference sequence). The CDR3 consists of 13 residues. Trimming removed 6 bases from V and 2 bases from J, with 7 bases in between. The CDR3 DNA reads as TGTGCCAGCAGCAGGACAAACACCGGGGAGCTGTTTTTT. Its translation: CASSRTNTGELFF.

This chain links TRBV7-7 with TRBJ2-1; a weak D match, TRBD2 (6 bases). Trimming stripped 4 bases from V and 10 bases from J, with 23 bases between. CDR1 is SSHAT and CDR2 is FNYEAQ in the germline V gene (reference sequence). The CDR3 is made up of 16 amino acids. CDR3 region: CASSSGLAGGGGEQFF. The CDR3 nucleotides read TGTGCCAGCAGCTCCGGGTTAGCCGGGGGTGGGGGGGAGCAGTTCTTC. The variable domain in full, with the rest retrieved from reference TRBV7-7 and TRBJ2-1, is GAGVSQSPRYKVTKRGQDVTLRCDPISSHATLYWYQQALGQGPEFLTYFNYEAQPDKSGLPSDRFSAERPEGSISTLTIQRTEQRDSAMYRCASSSGLAGGGGEQFFGPGTRLTVL.

This sequence joins TRBV5-1 and TRBJ1-2, with 10 bases fitting TRBD1. The CDR3 extends over 14 amino acids. V lost 3 bases, J lost 6 bases, and 5 bases stayed unmatched. Germline CDR1 reads SGHRS; CDR2 reads YFSETQ. CDR3 loop: CASSSRDRGNGYTF. The CDR3 DNA reads TGCGCCAGCAGCTCCCGGGACAGGGGCAATGGCTACACCTTC.

This clone was recorded once. V is TRBV19 and J is TRBJ1-4; D gene uncertain. V was shortened by 6 bases and J by 3 bases, with 17 bases between the two germline ends. This CDR3 comprises 16 residues. CDR1 and CDR2 (germline): LNHDA, SQIVND (reference sequence). Here the CDR3 reads CASRTRVVAANEKLFF. In DNA form, the CDR3 reads TGTGCCAGTAGGACGAGGGTCGTGGCTGCTAATGAAAAACTGTTTTTT.

This clone appeared once. The chain couples TRBV2 to TRBJ1-3, with D unresolved. The V gene's germline CDR1 is SNHLY and CDR2 FYNNEI. The CDR3 runs 17 residues. V dropped 7 bases and J dropped 6 bases, with 25 bases sitting between them. CDR3 sequence: CASTRGFPHGILNTIYF. CDR3 nucleotide sequence: TGTGCCAGCACCCGCGGCTTCCCGCACGGGATTCTAAACACCATATATTTT.

This chain joins TRBV28 and TRBJ2-2, with 7 bases identical to TRBD1. J lost 0 bases, V lost 3 bases, and 1 base had no gene match. Germline CDR1 reads MDHEN; CDR2 reads SYDVKM. This CDR3 has 15 residues. CDR3 sequence reads: CASSFRGSNTGELFF. DNA for the CDR3: TGTGCCAGCAGTTTCAGGGGGTCGAACACCGGGGAGCTGTTTTTT.

The chain has TRBV4-3 and TRBJ1-1; TRBD1 is a possible D gene (5 bases). CDR3 length: 15 amino acids. Per germline, CDR1 LGHNA and CDR2 YSLEER. Trimming removed 0 bases from V and 7 bases from J, with 15 bases in between. CDR3 amino acids: CASSQDSPGLSEAFF. In DNA form, the CDR3 reads TGCGCCAGCAGCCAAGACTCTCCAGGGCTCAGTGAAGCTTTCTTT.

This clone appeared a single time. The chain is built from TRBV7-8 and TRBJ1-2, with TRBD1 identical over 7 bases. V was clipped by 1 base and J by 4 bases; unmatched bases: 12. Looked up from germline, CDR1 is SGHVS and CDR2 is FQNEAQ. The CDR3 length is 17 residues. CDR3 DNA: TGTGCCAGCAGCTTAGACGAAACAGGGGTCTCCTTCTATGGCTACACCTTC. This gives the protein CASSLDETGVSFYGYTF.

Turning to this clone: The junction shows a germline mismatch at one end, possibly a read error. The CDR3 region has the DNA TGTGCCAGCAGTGAAATGAGGATTCCCTCTCGGGTCCTTAGTTTT. Amino acid sequence: CASSEMRIPSRVLSF. The rearrangement uses TRBV6-1 and TRBJ1-3; D remains ambiguous. Germline V CDR1 and CDR2: MNHNS, SASEGT. The CDR3 loop spans 15 amino acids.

The chain links TRBV9 to TRBJ2-7; tentative D call: TRBD2 (5 bases). Germline V gene data show CDR1 as SGDLS and CDR2 as YYNGEE. This CDR3 has 15 amino acids. V was clipped by 0 bases and J by 0 bases, with 10 bases between them. The CDR3 protein is CASSVGPGSSYEQYF. The CDR3 coding sequence is TGTGCCAGCAGCGTAGGTCCGGGGTCCTCCTACGAGCAGTACTTC.

This rearrangement joins TRBV6-5 to TRBJ2-1; D ambiguous. CDR1 is MNHEY and CDR2 is SVGAGI in the germline V gene. Deletions cut 5 bases from V and 5 bases from J, with 10 bases between. This CDR3 comprises 13 residues. CDR3 sequence: CASSELPHNEQFF. CDR3 bases: TGTGCCAGCAGTGAACTCCCTCACAATGAGCAGTTCTTC.

The V and J genes are TRBV5-4 and TRBJ1-4; D is possibly TRBD1 (6 bases). The CDR3 has 17 amino acids. CDR1 is SGHNT, CDR2 YYREEE, per germline (reference sequence). V lost 4 bases and J lost 0, with 16 bases in between. The CDR3 region has the DNA TGTGCCAGCAGCCGAAGGACAGAACAGTCAACTAATGAAAAACTGTTTTTT. Its protein product is CASSRRTEQSTNEKLFF.

The count of this clone is one. The rearrangement uses TRBV7-2 and TRBJ2-3; the match to TRBD2 covers 8 bases. V shed 1 base, J shed 3 bases, and the junction held 3 bases outside the gene matches. The CDR3 loop spans 15 amino acids. Germline values: CDR1 SGHTA, CDR2 FQGNSA. The CDR3 bases are TGTGCCAGCAGCTTAGACGGGAGGGGGACAGATACGCAGTATTTT. It encodes CASSLDGRGTDTQYF.

Comment on this clone: The junction departs from the called germline gene at one end, perhaps through a read error. The chain employs TRBV7-3 and TRBJ1-6, with D uncertain. From germline, CDR1 is SGHTA and CDR2 FQGTGA. This CDR3 comprises 14 residues. The CDR3 DNA follows: TGTGCCAGCAGCCTAACCCCGGGGAATTCACCCCTCCACTTT. The encoded protein is CASSLTPGNSPLHF.

This chain uses TRBV5-6 with TRBJ2-7, with a tentative D call TRBD1 (5 bases). The CDR3 runs 14 residues. Germline CDR1 and CDR2: SGHDT and YYEEEE. Trimming cost V 4 bases and J 3 bases, with 14 bases left between them. The CDR3 region has the DNA TGTGCCAGCAGCGCCCGCCCAGGGCTCTACGAGCAGTACTTC. This codes for CASSARPGLYEQYF.

The V and J genes are TRBV18 and TRBJ2-7; 9 bases are a match to TRBD1. The CDR3 loop spans 18 amino acids. J was trimmed by 5 bases and V by 1 base; bases with no gene match: 15. From germline, CDR1 is KGHSH and CDR2 LQKENI. In DNA form, the CDR3 reads TGTGCCAGCTCACCACTCTACTTCACCGGGACAGGGACCCACGAGCAGTACTTC. Its translation: CASSPLYFTGTGTHEQYF.

V and J are TRBV10-3 and TRBJ2-3, with TRBD1 as a possible D gene (5 bases). This CDR3 region has 14 residues. Germline values: CDR1 ENHRY, CDR2 SYGVKD. V was pared by 4 bases and J by 4 bases, with 12 bases between. The CDR3 loop is CAISVIKGPDTQYF. The CDR3 nucleotides read TGTGCCATCAGTGTTATTAAGGGGCCAGATACGCAGTATTTT.

This clone was counted a few times. The V and J genes are TRBV5-1 and TRBJ1-4; possibly TRBD1 for D (5 bases). Germline loops: CDR1 SGHRS, CDR2 YFSETQ. This CDR3 has 14 residues. V lost 0 bases to trimming and J lost 6 bases, with 9 bases between them. The CDR3 sequence: CASSLAGGDEKLFF. The DNA for the CDR3 is TGCGCCAGCAGCTTGGCGGGGGGGGATGAAAAACTGTTTTTT.